This T cell receptor beta chain is drawn from a study of cytomegalovirus exposure and HLA in healthy donors. Overall study results and limits: In the 130 or so validation repertoires, a later analysis found that first-cohort TCR clusters tended to co-occur. A few of the chains that were CMV-associated were confirmed in vitro to be specific for CMV antigens. A classifier reportedly called cytomegalovirus status with high sensitivity and specificity. Cytomegalovirus association was assigned to 150 to 200 TCR beta chains.

This clone turned up a few times. What it recognizes is unknown. This table comes from immunoSEQ multiplex PCR, and its TCRdb copy is limited to in-frame clones, with some not included. The data contain about 54,000 clones, roughly 87% of them singletons. Germline values: CDR1 MDHEN, CDR2 SYDVKM. Trimming removed 7 bases at V and 0 bases at J, with 18 bases between. CDR3 size: 16 residues. The specimen sequenced was PBMCs. The chain joins TRBV28 to TRBJ1-2; the D is unclear. The origin of this receptor is a woman aged 18-35 years in good health and CMV-seropositive. The CDR3 is CASIPGGQLPNYGYTF. CDR3 nucleotide sequence: TGTGCCAGCATTCCCGGAGGGCAGCTCCCTAACTATGGCTACACCTTC.